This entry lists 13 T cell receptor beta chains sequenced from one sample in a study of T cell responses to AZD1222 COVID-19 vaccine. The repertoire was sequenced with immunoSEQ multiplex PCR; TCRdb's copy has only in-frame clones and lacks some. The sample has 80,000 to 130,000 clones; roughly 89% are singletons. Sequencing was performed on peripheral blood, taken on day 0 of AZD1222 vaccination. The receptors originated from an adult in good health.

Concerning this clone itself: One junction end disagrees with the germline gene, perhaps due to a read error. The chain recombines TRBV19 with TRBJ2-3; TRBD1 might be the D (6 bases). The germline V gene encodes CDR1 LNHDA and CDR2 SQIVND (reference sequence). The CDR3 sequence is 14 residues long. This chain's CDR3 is CAGSIQGNTDTQYF. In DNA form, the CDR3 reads TGTGCCGGTAGTATACAGGGTAACACAGATACGCAGTATTTT.

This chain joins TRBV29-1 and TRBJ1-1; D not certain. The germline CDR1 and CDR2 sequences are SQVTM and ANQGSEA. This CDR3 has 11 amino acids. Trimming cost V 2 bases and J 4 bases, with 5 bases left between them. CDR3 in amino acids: CSVESRTEAFF. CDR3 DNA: TGCAGCGTTGAATCGCGCACTGAAGCTTTCTTT.

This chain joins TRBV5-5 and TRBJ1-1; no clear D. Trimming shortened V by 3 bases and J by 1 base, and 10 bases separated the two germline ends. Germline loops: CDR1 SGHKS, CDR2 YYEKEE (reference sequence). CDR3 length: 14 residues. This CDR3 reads CASSSLGPNTEAFF. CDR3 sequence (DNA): TGTGCCAGCAGCTCCCTGGGCCCGAACACTGAAGCTTTCTTT. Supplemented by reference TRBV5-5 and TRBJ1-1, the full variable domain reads DAGVTQSPTHLIKTRGQQVTLRCSPISGHKSVSWYQQVLGQGPQFIFQYYEKEERGRGNFPDRFSARQFPNYSSELNVNALLLGDSALYLCASSSLGPNTEAFFGQGTRLTVV.

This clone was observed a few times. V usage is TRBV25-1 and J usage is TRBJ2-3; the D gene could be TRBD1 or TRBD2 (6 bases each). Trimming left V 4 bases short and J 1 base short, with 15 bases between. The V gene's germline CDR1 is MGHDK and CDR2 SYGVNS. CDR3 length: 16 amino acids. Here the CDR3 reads CASSGIYRGRTDTQYF. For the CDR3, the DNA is TGTGCCAGCAGTGGTATTTACCGGGGGCGCACAGATACGCAGTATTTT.

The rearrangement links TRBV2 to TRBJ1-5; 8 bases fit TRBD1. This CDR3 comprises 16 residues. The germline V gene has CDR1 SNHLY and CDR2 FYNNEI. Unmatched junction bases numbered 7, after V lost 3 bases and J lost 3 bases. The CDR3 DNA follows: TGTGCCAGCAGTGAGGAAACAGGGGGGAACAATCAGCCCCAGCATTTT. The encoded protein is CASSEETGGNNQPQHF.

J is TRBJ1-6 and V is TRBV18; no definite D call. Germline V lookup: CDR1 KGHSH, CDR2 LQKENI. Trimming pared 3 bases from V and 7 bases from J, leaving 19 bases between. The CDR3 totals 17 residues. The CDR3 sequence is CASSPNSGVGKNSPLHF. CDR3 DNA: TGTGCCAGCTCACCGAACAGTGGAGTAGGAAAGAATTCACCCCTCCACTTT. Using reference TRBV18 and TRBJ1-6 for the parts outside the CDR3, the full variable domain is NAGVMQNPRHLVRRRGQEARLRCSPMKGHSHVYWYRQLPEEGLKFMVYLQKENIIDESGMPKERFSAEFPKEGPSILRIQQVVRGDSAAYFCASSPNSGVGKNSPLHFGNGTRLTVT.

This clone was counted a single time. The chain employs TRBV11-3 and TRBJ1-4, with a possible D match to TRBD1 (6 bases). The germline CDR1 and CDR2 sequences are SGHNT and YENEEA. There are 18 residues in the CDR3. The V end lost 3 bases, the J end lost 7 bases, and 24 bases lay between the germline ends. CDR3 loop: CASSFSGQSYAGGEKLFF. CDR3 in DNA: TGTGCCAGCAGCTTTTCCGGACAGTCGTATGCCGGGGGTGAAAAACTGTTTTTT.

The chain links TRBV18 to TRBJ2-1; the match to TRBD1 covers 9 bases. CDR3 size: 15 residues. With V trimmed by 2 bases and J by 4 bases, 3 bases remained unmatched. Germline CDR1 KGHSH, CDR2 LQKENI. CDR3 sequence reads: CASSPRTGEYNEQFF. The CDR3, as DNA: TGTGCCAGCTCACCAAGGACAGGGGAATACAATGAGCAGTTCTTC.

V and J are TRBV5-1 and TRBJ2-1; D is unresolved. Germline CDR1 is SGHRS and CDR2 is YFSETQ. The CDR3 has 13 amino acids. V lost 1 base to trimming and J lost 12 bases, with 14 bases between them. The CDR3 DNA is TGCGCCAGCAGCTTGCAGGCTAGTTGGAGGCAGTTCTTC. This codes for CASSLQASWRQFF.

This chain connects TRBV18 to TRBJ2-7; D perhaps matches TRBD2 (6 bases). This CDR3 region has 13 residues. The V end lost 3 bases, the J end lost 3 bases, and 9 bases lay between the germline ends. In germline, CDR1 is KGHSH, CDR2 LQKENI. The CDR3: CASSPSGGYEQYF. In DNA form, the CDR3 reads TGTGCCAGCTCACCCTCCGGGGGCTACGAGCAGTACTTC.

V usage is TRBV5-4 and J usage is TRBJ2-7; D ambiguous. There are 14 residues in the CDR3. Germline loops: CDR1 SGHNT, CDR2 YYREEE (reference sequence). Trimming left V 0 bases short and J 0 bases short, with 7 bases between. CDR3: CASSLAGTSYEQYF. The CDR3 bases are TGTGCCAGCAGCTTGGCGGGCACCTCCTACGAGCAGTACTTC.

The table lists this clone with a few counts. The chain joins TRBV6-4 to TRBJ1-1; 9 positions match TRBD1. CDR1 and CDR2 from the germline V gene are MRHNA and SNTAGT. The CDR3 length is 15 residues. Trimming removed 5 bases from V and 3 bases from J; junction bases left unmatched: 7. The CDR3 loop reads CASSRNRGLDTEAFF. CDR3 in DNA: TGTGCCAGCAGTCGGAACAGGGGGCTAGACACTGAAGCTTTCTTT.

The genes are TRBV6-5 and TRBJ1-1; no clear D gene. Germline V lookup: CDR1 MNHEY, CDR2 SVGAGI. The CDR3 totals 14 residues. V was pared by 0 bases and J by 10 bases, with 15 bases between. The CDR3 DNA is TGTGCCAGCAGTTACTCGATCGGAGCTAAAGGAGCTTTCTTT. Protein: CASSYSIGAKGAFF.